These 14 T cell receptor beta chains were sequenced from one sample in a study of blood T cells in healthy people across ages. A second about 7 to 12 cycle PCR used barcoded and J-beta primers. TCRdb called the 5' RACE reads again in MiXCR, with one record for every CDR3 protein. The table lists 600,000 to 1,000,000 distinct CDR3 sequences, roughly 64% of them singletons. The sequencing sample was made of blood. Receptor source: a young man in good health.

The chain employs TRBV30 and TRBJ1-2, with unresolved D. Trimming removed 2 bases from V and 8 bases from J, with 9 bases in between. The CDR3 is made up of 11 amino acids. CDR1 and CDR2 from the germline V gene are GTSNPN and SVGIG (reference sequence). The CDR3 region is CAWSHESGYTF. The CDR3 DNA reads as TGTGCCTGGAGTCATGAATCCGGCTACACCTTC.

The chain links TRBV20-1 to TRBJ2-3; 8 bases map to TRBD1. The trim removed 6 bases at V and 6 bases at J, leaving 11 bases unmatched. The germline V gene encodes CDR1 DFQATT and CDR2 SNEGSKA (reference sequence). This CDR3 comprises 14 residues. DNA of the CDR3: TGCAGTGCCATAGGGCAGGGGGCAATCGATACGCAGTATTTT. Protein sequence: CSAIGQGAIDTQYF.

The count of this clonotype is one. The chain couples TRBV11-2 to TRBJ2-1; 11 bases match TRBD2. The trim removed 1 base at V and 8 bases at J, leaving 4 bases unmatched. The CDR3 runs 15 residues. Germline V gene data show CDR1 as SGHAT and CDR2 as FQNNGV. Here the CDR3 DNA reads TGTGCCAGCAGCTTAGTGCCTAGCGGGAGGTATGAGCAGTTCTTC. This encodes CASSLVPSGRYEQFF.

This clonotype came up once. The V and J genes are TRBV20-1 and TRBJ2-7, with D possibly being TRBD2 (5 bases). The V gene lost 1 base and the J gene lost 4 bases, with 23 bases spanning the gap. There are 17 residues in the CDR3. The V gene's germline CDR1 is DFQATT and CDR2 SNEGSKA (reference sequence). The CDR3 DNA sequence: TGCAGTGCTAGAGGAGATGATTTGGTAGACTATAAATACGAGCAGTACTTC. Translating it yields CSARGDDLVDYKYEQYF.

This sequence joins TRBV19 and TRBJ1-2; possibly TRBD1 for D (5 bases). Germline loops: CDR1 LNHDA, CDR2 SQIVND (reference sequence). The length of the CDR3 is 15 residues. Trimming pared 2 bases from V and 6 bases from J, leaving 16 bases between. CDR3 DNA: TGTGCCAGTAGTATAACCGGGACGATAATTAATGGCTACACCTTC. Amino acid sequence: CASSITGTIINGYTF.

The chain has TRBV20-1 and TRBJ1-2; maybe TRBD1 (6 bases). CDR3 length equals 15 residues. CDR1 and CDR2 (germline): DFQATT, SNEGSKA (reference sequence). Deletions cut 2 bases from V and 5 bases from J, with 18 bases between. CDR3: CSARRGAQGRYGYTF. The CDR3 DNA reads as TGCAGTGCTAGACGCGGAGCGCAGGGGAGGTATGGCTACACCTTC.

The CDR3 loop is CASSLGGVRVYNEQFF. DNA for the CDR3: TGTGCCAGCAGCTTAGGAGGGGTCAGGGTCTACAATGAGCAGTTCTTC. This chain links TRBV7-2 with TRBJ2-1; tentatively, D is TRBD1 or TRBD2 (5 bases each). V gave up 1 base and J gave up 3 bases, with 13 bases separating them. The length of the CDR3 is 16 residues. From germline, CDR1 is SGHTA and CDR2 FQGNSA.

This clonotype has ten or more counts. CDR3 protein: CASWRARGHNEQFF. CDR3 sequence (DNA): TGTGCCAGCTGGAGGGCTCGAGGACACAATGAGCAGTTCTTC. The chain employs TRBV6-5 and TRBJ2-1; D may be TRBD2 (6 bases). The CDR3 is 14 residues long. Trimming took off 8 bases at V and 5 bases at J, with 16 bases between the two ends. CDR1 and CDR2 (germline): MNHEY, SVGAGI.

On this clonotype itself: The junction does not match germline at one end; this may be a read error. The chain combines TRBV20-1 with TRBJ1-1; TRBD1 aligns across 8 bases. The CDR3 spans 13 residues. Germline V gene data show CDR1 as DFQATT and CDR2 as SNEGSKA (reference sequence). The CDR3 DNA reads TGCAGTGCTAGCCAGGGGGCGGACACTGGAGCTTTCTTT. Its translation is CSASQGADTGAFF.

This clonotype has a handful of counts. The CDR3: CASSSGGLGYGYTF. In DNA, the CDR3 is TGTGCCAGCAGCTCGGGAGGTCTAGGATATGGCTACACCTTC. V is TRBV7-9 and J is TRBJ1-2; D unresolved. The CDR3 has 14 amino acids. CDR1 and CDR2 (germline): SEHNR, FQNEAQ (reference sequence). V lost 4 bases and J 5 bases, leaving 14 bases between the germline ends.

This CDR3 reads CASSRQGGNYEQYF. The CDR3 DNA is TGTGCCAGCAGTCGACAGGGAGGAAACTACGAGCAGTACTTC. This sequence joins TRBV25-1 and TRBJ2-7, with D maybe TRBD1 (7 bases). Trimming left V 5 bases short and J 3 bases short, with 14 bases between. Germline values: CDR1 MGHDK, CDR2 SYGVNS. The CDR3 length is 14 residues.

The chain recombines TRBV10-2 with TRBJ2-5, with D possibly TRBD1 on 6 matching bases. V lost 3 bases and J lost 1, with 12 bases in between. CDR1 WSHSY and CDR2 SAAADI come from the germline V gene. The CDR3 consists of 15 residues. The CDR3 spells CASSEQGTVQETQYF. The DNA of the CDR3 is TGCGCCAGCAGTGAACAGGGCACAGTCCAAGAGACCCAGTACTTC.

V usage is TRBV28 and J usage is TRBJ2-1; no firm D call. The germline gives CDR1 MDHEN, CDR2 SYDVKM. The CDR3 loop spans 14 amino acids. The V gene lost 7 bases and the J gene lost 2 bases, with 12 bases spanning the gap. The CDR3 bases are TGTGCCAGCAAAAGGGATGCAACCTACAATGAGCAGTTCTTC. Protein sequence: CASKRDATYNEQFF.

The V and J genes are TRBV5-1 and TRBJ1-2, with a tentative D call TRBD1 (6 bases). CDR1 and CDR2 (germline): SGHRS, YFSETQ. This CDR3 has 11 residues. The V gene lost 4 bases and the J gene lost 13 bases, with 14 bases spanning the gap. The CDR3 spells CASSILGHFTF. The CDR3 coding sequence is TGCGCCAGCAGCATTTTGGGACATTTCACCTTC.